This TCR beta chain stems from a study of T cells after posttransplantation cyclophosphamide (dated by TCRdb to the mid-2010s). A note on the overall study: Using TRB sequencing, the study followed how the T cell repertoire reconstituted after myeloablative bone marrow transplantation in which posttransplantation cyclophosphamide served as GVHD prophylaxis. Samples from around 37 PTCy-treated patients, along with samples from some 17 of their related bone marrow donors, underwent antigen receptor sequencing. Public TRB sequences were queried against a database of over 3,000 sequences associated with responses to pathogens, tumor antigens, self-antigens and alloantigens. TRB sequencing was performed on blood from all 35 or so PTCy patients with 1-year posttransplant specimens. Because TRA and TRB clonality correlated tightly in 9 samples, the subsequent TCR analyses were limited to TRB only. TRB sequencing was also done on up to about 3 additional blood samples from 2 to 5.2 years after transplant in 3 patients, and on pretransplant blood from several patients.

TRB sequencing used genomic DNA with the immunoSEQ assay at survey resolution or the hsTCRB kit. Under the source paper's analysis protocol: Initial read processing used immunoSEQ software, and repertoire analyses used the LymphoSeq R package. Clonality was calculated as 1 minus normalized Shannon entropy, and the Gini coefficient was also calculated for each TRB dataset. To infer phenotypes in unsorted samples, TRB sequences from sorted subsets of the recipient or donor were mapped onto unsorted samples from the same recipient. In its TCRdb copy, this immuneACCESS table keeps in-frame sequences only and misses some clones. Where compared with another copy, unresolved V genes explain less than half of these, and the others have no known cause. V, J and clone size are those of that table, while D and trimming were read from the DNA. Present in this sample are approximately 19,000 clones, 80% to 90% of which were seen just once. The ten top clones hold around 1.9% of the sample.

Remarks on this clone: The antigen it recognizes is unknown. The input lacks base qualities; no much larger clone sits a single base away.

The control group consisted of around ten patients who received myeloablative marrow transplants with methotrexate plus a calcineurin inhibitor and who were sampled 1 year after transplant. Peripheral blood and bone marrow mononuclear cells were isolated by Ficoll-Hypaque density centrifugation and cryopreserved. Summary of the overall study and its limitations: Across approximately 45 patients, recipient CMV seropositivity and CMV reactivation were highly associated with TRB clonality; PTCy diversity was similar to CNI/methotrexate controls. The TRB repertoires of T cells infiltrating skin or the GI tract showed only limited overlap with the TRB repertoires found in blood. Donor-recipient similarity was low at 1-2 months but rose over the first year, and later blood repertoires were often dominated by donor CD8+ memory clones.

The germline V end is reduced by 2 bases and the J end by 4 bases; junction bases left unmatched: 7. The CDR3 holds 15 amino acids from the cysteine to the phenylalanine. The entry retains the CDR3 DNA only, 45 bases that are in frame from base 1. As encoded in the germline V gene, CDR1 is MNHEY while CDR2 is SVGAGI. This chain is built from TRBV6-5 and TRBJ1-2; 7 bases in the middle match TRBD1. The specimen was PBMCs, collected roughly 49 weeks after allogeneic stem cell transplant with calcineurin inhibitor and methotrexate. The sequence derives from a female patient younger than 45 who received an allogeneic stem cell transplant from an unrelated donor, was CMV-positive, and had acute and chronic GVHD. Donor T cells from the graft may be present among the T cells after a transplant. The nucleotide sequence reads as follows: TGTGCCAGCAGTTACGAGGGACAGACGATCTATGGCTACACCTTC. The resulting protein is CASSYEGQTIYGYTF.